The 26 T cell receptor beta chains in this list originate from one sample, sequenced in a study of blood T cell repertoires in COVID-19. Produced via immunoSEQ multiplex PCR; TCRdb's table is partial and in-frame only. The data hold about 68,000 clones, with 70% to 90% observed a single time. What was sequenced was peripheral blood. The receptors here all came from a woman in her forties or fifties with COVID-19, enrolled during active disease.

The CDR3 protein is CASTSRQGAPYEQYF. The DNA for the CDR3 is TGTGCCAGTACCAGTAGACAGGGGGCTCCCTACGAGCAGTACTTC. The chain uses TRBV19 and TRBJ2-7, with 10 bases matching TRBD1. Unmatched junction bases numbered 8, after V lost 7 bases and J lost 2 bases. CDR3 length: 15 amino acids. The germline V gene has CDR1 LNHDA and CDR2 SQIVND (reference sequence). Combining the CDR3 with reference TRBV19 and TRBJ2-7 gives the whole variable domain DGGITQSPKYLFRKEGQNVTLSCEQNLNHDAMYWYRQDPGQGLRLIYYSQIVNDFQKGDIAEGYSVSREKKESFPLTVTSAQKNPTAFYLCASTSRQGAPYEQYFGPGTRLTVT.

The genes are TRBV12-3 or TRBV12-4 and TRBJ2-2, with D uncertain. CDR3 length: 12 amino acids. The V end was cut by 6 bases, the J end by 2 bases, with 4 bases between. CDR3 DNA: TGTGCCAGCAGACTTAACACCGGGGAGCTGTTTTTT. As protein: CASRLNTGELFF.

This clone was seen only once. V usage is TRBV19 and J usage is TRBJ1-1, with 9 bases lining up with TRBD1. Unmatched junction bases numbered 16, after V lost 10 bases and J lost 1 base. Germline V lookup: CDR1 LNHDA, CDR2 SQIVND (reference sequence). The CDR3 sequence is 17 residues long. The CDR3: CATRDGTGLRRNTEAFF. The CDR3 nucleotides are TGTGCCACTCGAGATGGGACAGGGCTTAGGCGGAACACTGAAGCTTTCTTT. Combining the CDR3 with reference TRBV19 and TRBJ1-1 gives the whole variable domain DGGITQSPKYLFRKEGQNVTLSCEQNLNHDAMYWYRQDPGQGLRLIYYSQIVNDFQKGDIAEGYSVSREKKESFPLTVTSAQKNPTAFYLCATRDGTGLRRNTEAFFGQGTRLTVV.

The chain carries TRBV5-4 and TRBJ2-1, with 9 bases aligning to TRBD2. This CDR3 contains 14 residues. Germline loops: CDR1 SGHNT, CDR2 YYREEE (reference sequence). After removal of 5 bases from V and 5 bases from J, the junction contained 5 bases not matched to a gene. CDR3 nucleotides: TGTGCCAGCAGTAGCGGGAGAGGGAACAATGAGCAGTTCTTC. Protein product: CASSSGRGNNEQFF.

The rearrangement joins TRBV5-1 to TRBJ2-2; 9 bases agree with TRBD1. The CDR3 spans 15 residues. Germline V lookup: CDR1 SGHRS, CDR2 YFSETQ. Trimming took 4 bases from V and 0 from J; bases not matched to a gene: 1. The chain's CDR3 is CASSRDRANTGELFF. CDR3 sequence (DNA): TGCGCCAGCAGCCGGGACAGGGCGAACACCGGGGAGCTGTTTTTT.

This chain uses TRBV19 with TRBJ2-3, with 7 bases that match TRBD2. V lost 1 base and J lost 6; bases outside the gene matches: 10. This CDR3 is 16 amino acids long. Germline V lookup: CDR1 LNHDA, CDR2 SQIVND (reference sequence). The CDR3 nucleotides read TGTGCCAGTAGTATAGGGAAGCGGGACCCCAAGGATACGCAGTATTTT. This sequence encodes CASSIGKRDPKDTQYF.

The chain is built from TRBV7-2 and TRBJ1-3; D gene unclear. Germline values: CDR1 SGHTA, CDR2 FQGNSA. The CDR3 extends over 14 amino acids. Trimming left V 5 bases short and J 1 base short, with 9 bases between. DNA for the CDR3: TGTGCCAGCAGCCCCCTACGATCTGGAAACACCATATATTTT. It encodes CASSPLRSGNTIYF. The full variable domain, with the rest looked up from reference TRBV7-2 and TRBJ1-3, is GAGVSQSPSNKVTEKGKDVELRCDPISGHTALYWYRQSLGQGLEFLIYFQGNSAPDKSGLPSDRFSAERTGGSVSTLTIQRTQQEDSAVYLCASSPLRSGNTIYFGEGSWLTVV.

This clone was recorded a few times. This chain joins TRBV12-3 or TRBV12-4 and TRBJ2-1, with 9 bases fitting TRBD1. Losses at the gene ends were 5 bases for V and 8 bases for J; bases not matched to a gene: 4. The CDR3 extends over 13 amino acids. The CDR3 nucleotides read TGTGCCAGCAGTGGACAGGGGCCCCATGAGCAGTTCTTC. Its translation: CASSGQGPHEQFF.

The table lists this clone with a count of one. The chain links TRBV7-3 to TRBJ2-2, with 7 bases aligning to TRBD1. The CDR3 is 14 residues long. The V gene's germline CDR1 is SGHTA and CDR2 FQGTGA. Germline trimming cut 2 bases from V and 9 bases from J; bases unmatched to any gene: 6. The CDR3: CASSLQGESRELFF. The DNA for the CDR3 is TGTGCCAGCAGCTTACAGGGGGAATCCAGGGAGCTGTTTTTT.

J is TRBJ1-3 and V is TRBV27; possible D gene TRBD1, 6 bases. This CDR3 is built from 14 residues. Deletions cut 4 bases from V and 4 bases from J, with 11 bases between. Germline CDR1 and CDR2: MNHEY and SMNVEV (reference sequence). CDR3 region: CASSSGGLGNTIYF. The CDR3 DNA is TGTGCCAGCAGTTCCGGGGGGCTCGGAAACACCATATATTTT.

Regarding this clone: Germline is not matched at one junction end, which may reflect a read error. This chain connects TRBV28 to TRBJ1-2; D unclear. Germline V lookup: CDR1 MDHEN, CDR2 SYDVKM. The length of the CDR3 is 13 residues. The DNA for the CDR3 is TGTGCCAGCAGCAATGACGGGGTGTATGACTACACCTTC. Translated: CASSNDGVYDYTF.

This chain links TRBV9 with TRBJ2-1, with TRBD2 identical over 7 bases. V was pared by 0 bases and J by 6 bases, with 9 bases of the junction left unmatched. Germline-derived CDR1 and CDR2 are SGDLS and YYNGEE. This CDR3 region has 16 residues. CDR3 loop: CASSVVGGSMSNEQFF. DNA for the CDR3: TGTGCCAGCAGCGTAGTTGGCGGGAGCATGAGCAATGAGCAGTTCTTC.

The genes are TRBV18 and TRBJ1-1, with D possibly TRBD1 on 6 matching bases. Trimming stripped 1 base from V and 8 bases from J, with 14 bases between. This CDR3 contains 14 residues. Germline V lookup: CDR1 KGHSH, CDR2 LQKENI. Here the CDR3 DNA reads TGTGCCAGCTCACCACAGGGGGTTAGGCAGGAAGCTTTCTTT. The encoded protein is CASSPQGVRQEAFF.

This clone was seen only once. The rearrangement links TRBV30 to TRBJ2-2; D call uncertain. Germline V lookup: CDR1 GTSNPN, CDR2 SVGIG (reference sequence). The V and J ends lost 0 bases and 7 bases respectively, with 15 bases between them. This CDR3 comprises 15 residues. The CDR3, as DNA: TGTGCCTGGAGTGTACGGGTGTCGGGTAGCGGGGAGCTGTTTTTT. It encodes CAWSVRVSGSGELFF.

The J gene is TRBJ2-3, the V gene TRBV27, with 7 positions matching TRBD1. Trimming took 2 bases from V and 4 from J; bases not matched to a gene: 15. The CDR3 totals 18 residues. Germline V gene lookup returns CDR1 MNHEY and CDR2 SMNVEV (reference sequence). The DNA of the CDR3 is TGTGCCAGCAGTTTAAGGGACCCGGGACAGTCCCCTCCAGATACGCAGTATTTT. This sequence encodes CASSLRDPGQSPPDTQYF.

The chain has TRBV6-4 and TRBJ2-2, with TRBD1 identical over 9 bases. In germline, CDR1 is MRHNA, CDR2 SNTAGT. The CDR3 runs 16 residues. Trimming cost V 5 bases and J 2 bases; bases outside gene matches: 6. The CDR3 DNA sequence: TGTGCCAGCAGTAGATCACAGGGGGCCAACACCGGGGAGCTGTTTTTT. Amino acid sequence: CASSRSQGANTGELFF.

The genes are TRBV28 and TRBJ1-1; no reliable D call. Between the trimmed V and J ends, which lost 5 bases and 1 base, there was a span of 8 bases. The germline gives CDR1 MDHEN, CDR2 SYDVKM. CDR3 length: 13 amino acids. As DNA, the CDR3 is TGTGCCAGCAGTGTGGGCTGGAACACTGAAGCTTTCTTT. Amino acids: CASSVGWNTEAFF.

The chain links TRBV7-3 to TRBJ1-1; D perhaps matches TRBD1 (6 bases). The V and J ends lost 5 bases and 2 bases respectively, with 9 bases between them. CDR1 is SGHTA, CDR2 FQGTGA, per germline. This CDR3 is 13 amino acids long. DNA of the CDR3: TGTGCCAGCAGCCTGGACAGAAACACTGAAGCTTTCTTT. Its translation is CASSLDRNTEAFF.

The chain uses TRBV28 and TRBJ2-3; D remains unclear. V shed 7 bases and J shed 5 bases, with 16 bases lying between them. Germline V gene lookup returns CDR1 MDHEN and CDR2 SYDVKM. The CDR3 runs 14 residues. Here the CDR3 reads CASTDSGLEDTQYF. CDR3 coding DNA: TGTGCCAGCACCGACTCGGGTTTGGAAGATACGCAGTATTTT.

About this clone itself: This specimen includes other DNA sequences encoding the same CDR3. The V gene is TRBV19, the J gene TRBJ2-1; no clear D. V was shortened by 5 bases and J by 6 bases, with 5 bases between the two germline ends. Germline V lookup: CDR1 LNHDA, CDR2 SQIVND (reference sequence). This CDR3 has 11 residues. CDR3 protein: CASSPGNEQFF. The CDR3 bases are TGTGCCAGTAGTCCGGGCAATGAGCAGTTCTTC.

This chain joins TRBV7-9 and TRBJ2-1; D possibly corresponds to TRBD2 (5 bases). The CDR3 sequence is 13 residues long. Germline assignment: CDR1 SEHNR and CDR2 FQNEAQ (reference sequence). Trimming removed 4 bases at V and 9 bases at J, with 13 bases between. For the CDR3, the DNA is TGTGCCAGCAGCTCCCGCGGGTCCGGTGAGCAGTTCTTC. Translated, it gives CASSSRGSGEQFF.

This chain uses TRBV11-2 with TRBJ2-5, with 9 bases lining up with TRBD2. Germline-derived CDR1 and CDR2 are SGHAT and FQNNGV. V lost 6 bases, J lost 2 bases, and 13 bases stayed unmatched. The CDR3 totals 17 residues. The chain's CDR3 is CASSRDHSGSRQETQYF. The CDR3 DNA sequence: TGTGCCAGCAGTCGGGATCATAGCGGGAGTAGGCAAGAGACCCAGTACTTC.

The genes are TRBV5-1 and TRBJ2-2; 11 bases are a match to TRBD1. Per germline, CDR1 SGHRS and CDR2 YFSETQ. CDR3 size: 18 residues. V gave up 4 bases and J gave up 0 bases; unmatched junction bases: 8. CDR3 in DNA: TGCGCCAGCAGCCACCGGACAGGGGGCCGACCGAACACCGGGGAGCTGTTTTTT. Translated: CASSHRTGGRPNTGELFF.

This rearrangement joins TRBV19 to TRBJ1-1; no reliable D call. CDR1 is LNHDA and CDR2 is SQIVND in the germline V gene (reference sequence). There are 13 residues in the CDR3. V dropped 8 bases and J dropped 5 bases, with 15 bases sitting between them. The CDR3 loop is CASQPSGETEAFF. The DNA for the CDR3 is TGTGCCAGTCAGCCGTCTGGGGAGACTGAAGCTTTCTTT. The variable domain in full, with the rest retrieved from reference TRBV19 and TRBJ1-1, is DGGITQSPKYLFRKEGQNVTLSCEQNLNHDAMYWYRQDPGQGLRLIYYSQIVNDFQKGDIAEGYSVSREKKESFPLTVTSAQKNPTAFYLCASQPSGETEAFFGQGTRLTVV.

This clone was picked up a small number of times. J is TRBJ1-5 and V is TRBV6-1, with 8 bases identical to TRBD1. CDR1 and CDR2 from the germline V gene are MNHNS and SASEGT. The CDR3 sequence is 15 residues long. V lost 2 bases to trimming and J lost 2 bases; unmatched junction nucleotides: 2. The CDR3 DNA sequence: TGTGCCAGCAGTGAAAACAGGGGGGGCAATCAGCCCCAGCATTTT. It translates to CASSENRGGNQPQHF.

This chain joins TRBV30 and TRBJ1-4; TRBD1 might be the D (5 bases). Trimming cost V 0 bases and J 12 bases, with 14 bases left between them. Per the germline V gene, CDR1 is GTSNPN and CDR2 is SVGIG (reference sequence). CDR3 length: 13 residues. In nucleotides, the CDR3 is TGTGCCTGGAGTGTACAGGTCGAGGCGGAACTGTTTTTT. Translated: CAWSVQVEAELFF.